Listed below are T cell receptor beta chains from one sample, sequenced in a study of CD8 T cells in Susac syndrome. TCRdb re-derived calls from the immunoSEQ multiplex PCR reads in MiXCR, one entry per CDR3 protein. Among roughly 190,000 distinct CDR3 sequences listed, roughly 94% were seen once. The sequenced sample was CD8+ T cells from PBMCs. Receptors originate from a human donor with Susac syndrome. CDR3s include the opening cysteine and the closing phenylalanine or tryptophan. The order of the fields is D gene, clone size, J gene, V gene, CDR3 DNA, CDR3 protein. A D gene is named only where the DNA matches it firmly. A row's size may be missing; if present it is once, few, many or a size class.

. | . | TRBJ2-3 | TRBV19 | TGTGCCAGTAGTATGCTTGGGGTTGCAGATACGCAGTATTTT | CASSMLGVADTQYF
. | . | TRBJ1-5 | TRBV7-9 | TGTGCCAGCAGCGTACAGGGTGGGAATCAGCCCCAGCATTTT | CASSVQGGNQPQHF
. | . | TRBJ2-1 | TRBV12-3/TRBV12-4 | TGTGCCAGCACGAAGGCAGGGAACGATGAGCAGTTCTTC | CASTKAGNDEQFF
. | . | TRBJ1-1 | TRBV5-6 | TGTGCCAGCAGCTCAACAGGGATCGGATCTATGAACACTGAAGCTTTCTTT | CASSSTGIGSMNTEAFF
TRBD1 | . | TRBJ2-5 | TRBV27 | TGTGCCAGCAGTACGGGACAGGGGACTTTCCAAGAGACCCAGTACTTC | CASSTGQGTFQETQYF
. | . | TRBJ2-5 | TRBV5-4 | TGTGCCAGCAGCATTTTCTCCTGGACTATCCACCAAGAGACCCAGTACTTC | CASSIFSWTIHQETQYF
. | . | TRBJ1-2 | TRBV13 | TGTGCCAGCAGCTTACCGGGGGATGGCTACACCTTC | CASSLPGDGYTF
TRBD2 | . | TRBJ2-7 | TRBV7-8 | TGTGCCAGCGCCCCGTTCCTAGCGGGAGCCTCCTACGAGCAGTACTTC | CASAPFLAGASYEQYF
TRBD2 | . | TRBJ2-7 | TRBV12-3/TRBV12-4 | TGTGCCAGCAGTTCCGTTCCCCTTGGACTAGCGGGGGCCCTCTCCTACGAGCAGTACTTC | CASSSVPLGLAGALSYEQYF
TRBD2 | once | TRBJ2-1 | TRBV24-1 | TGTGCCACCAGTGATCAGCGGGGGAGTAATGAGCAGTTCTTC | CATSDQRGSNEQFF
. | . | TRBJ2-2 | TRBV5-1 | TGCGCCAGCAGCCCGGACAATAAGGTCGGGGAGCTGTTTTTT | CASSPDNKVGELFF